A selection of T cell receptor beta chains follows, all from one sample in a study of blood T cells in healthy people across ages. MiXCR, run by TCRdb on the 5' RACE reads, gives a single entry per CDR3 protein. The sample consists of about 930,000 distinct CDR3 sequences, 25% to 30% of them appearing once. This sample also appeared in a second study, on T cells of mothers and their children.

Sequencing was performed on blood. These receptors originate from a woman aged 40 to 50 in good health. CDR3s include the opening cysteine and the closing phenylalanine or tryptophan. A D gene is named only where the DNA matches it firmly. Rows may omit the clone size; those that give it use once, few, many or a size class.

many TRBJ2-7 TRBV7-2 15 - CASRASQGPFYEQYF TGTGCCAGCAGGGCCTCACAGGGACCATTCTACGAGCAGTACTTC
- TRBJ2-1 TRBV4-1 16 TRBD2 CASSQPGLAGSDEQFF TGCGCCAGCAGCCAACCGGGACTAGCGGGGTCCGATGAGCAGTTCTTC
few TRBJ1-2 TRBV7-9 16 - CASSPGGTFNAGGYTF TGTGCCAGCAGCCCGGGGGGGACATTCAATGCGGGTGGCTACACCTTC
- TRBJ1-2 TRBV3-1 17 TRBD1 CASSPSLGQGENYGYTF TGTGCCAGCAGCCCCTCCTTAGGACAGGGTGAGAACTATGGCTACACCTTC
- TRBJ2-2 TRBV3-1 13 - CASSPARTGEPFF TGTGCCAGCAGCCCCGCCAGAACCGGGGAGCCGTTTTTT
many TRBJ2-7 TRBV12-3/TRBV12-4 15 - CASSLAGEGSYEQYF TGTGCCAGCAGTTTAGCAGGGGAAGGGTCCTACGAGCAGTACTTC
- TRBJ2-7 TRBV2 13 - CASSEGFSYGQYF TGTGCCAGCAGTGAAGGGTTCTCCTACGGGCAGTACTTC
- TRBJ2-1 TRBV18 14 TRBD1 CASSPPSGRGQRFF TGTGCCAGCTCACCACCATCGGGCAGGGGGCAGCGGTTCTTC
- TRBJ1-2 TRBV7-9 14 - CASSPPGGVLGYTF TGTGCCAGCAGCCCCCCTGGGGGGGTTTTGGGCTACACCTTC
- TRBJ2-3 TRBV5-1 18 TRBD2 CASSLDGGLAAPTDTQYF TGCGCCAGCAGCCTTGACGGAGGACTAGCGGCACCCACAGATACGCAGTATTTT
- TRBJ2-3 TRBV27 16 - CASSRGTVATTDTQYF TGTGCCAGCAGTCGAGGGACCGTAGCCACCACAGATACGCAGTATTTT